The rows below give T cell receptor beta chains drawn from one sample of a study of regulatory T cells in long-lasting Graves disease. TCRdb reprocessed the multiplex PCR reads via MiXCR and lists one record per CDR3 protein. The sample holds over 500,000 distinct CDR3 sequences, roughly 16% seen once. These data were also filed under a second study, of T cells in Graves' hyperthyroidism and ophthalmopathy.

The source was peripheral blood mononuclear cells (PBMCs), collected at new diagnosis, from a patient treated with antithyroid drugs. These receptors came from a man between 18 and 29 years old with Graves disease. Each CDR3 is given without its conserved first and last residue.

>TRBJ2-7|TRBV20-1|11
SANRSGAYEQY
>TRBJ1-6|TRBV2|12
ASSAGTLNSPLH
>TRBJ2-1|TRBV27|13
ASSPGQSSYNEQF
>TRBJ2-4|TRBV7-9|13
ASSFRDRVSNIQY
>TRBJ1-1|TRBV19|12
ASIRGQGGTEAF
>TRBJ2-1|TRBV11-1|14
ASSYPPGTVNNEQF
>TRBJ2-1|TRBV18|12
ASSPFGTNNEQF
>TRBJ1-2|TRBV6-9|16
ASSFLTSGGKFIYGYT
>TRBJ2-7|TRBV7-6|13
ASSLGQGTSGEQY
>TRBJ2-3|TRBV7-9|14
ASSPGGLDGPDTQY
>TRBJ1-2|TRBV3-1|12
ASSQDPAGNGYT